This T cell receptor (beta chain) was documented in a study of shared clonotypes between healthy human individuals. CDR3 length: 14 amino acids. V lost 4 bases and J lost 2, with 12 bases in between. CDR1 MDHEN and CDR2 SYDVKM come from the germline V gene. Sequenced by immunoSEQ multiplex PCR; TCRdb stores in-frame clones only, minus some. The data contain roughly 2.5 million clones, 90% to 95% of them singletons. In this sample, this clone turned up once. Other DNA sequences in the sample encode the same CDR3. Sequences were obtained from naive CD4+ T cells sorted from blood. Subset noted: CD45RA+ positively selected. This chain connects TRBV28 to TRBJ2-7; tentatively, D is TRBD1 (6 bases). The source is a man aged 18 to 35 in good health. CDR3 sequence: CASSSQGLTYEQYF. The CDR3 coding sequence is TGTGCCAGCAGTTCACAGGGCCTGACCTACGAGCAGTACTTC.